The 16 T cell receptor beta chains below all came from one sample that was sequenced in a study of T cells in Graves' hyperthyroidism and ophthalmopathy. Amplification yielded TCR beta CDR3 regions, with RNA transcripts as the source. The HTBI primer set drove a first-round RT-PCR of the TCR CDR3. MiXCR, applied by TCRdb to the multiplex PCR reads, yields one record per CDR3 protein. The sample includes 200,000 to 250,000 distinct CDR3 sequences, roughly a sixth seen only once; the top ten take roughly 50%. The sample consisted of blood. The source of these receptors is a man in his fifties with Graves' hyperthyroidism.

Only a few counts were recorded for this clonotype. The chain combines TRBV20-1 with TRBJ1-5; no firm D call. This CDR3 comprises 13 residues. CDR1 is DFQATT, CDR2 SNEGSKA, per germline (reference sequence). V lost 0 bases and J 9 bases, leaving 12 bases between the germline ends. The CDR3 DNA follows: TGCAGTGCTAGAGATACTAAATTAAGGCCCCAGCATTTT. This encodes CSARDTKLRPQHF.

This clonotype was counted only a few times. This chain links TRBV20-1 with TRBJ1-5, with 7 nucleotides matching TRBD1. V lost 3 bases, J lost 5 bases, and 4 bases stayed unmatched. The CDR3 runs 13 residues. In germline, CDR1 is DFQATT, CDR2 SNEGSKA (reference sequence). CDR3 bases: TGCAGTGCTAGGGGGACAGTGGATCAGCCCCAGCATTTT. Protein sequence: CSARGTVDQPQHF.

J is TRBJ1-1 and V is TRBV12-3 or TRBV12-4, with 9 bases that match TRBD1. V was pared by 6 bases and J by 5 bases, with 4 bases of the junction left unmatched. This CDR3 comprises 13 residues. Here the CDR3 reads CASRQGAGTEAFF. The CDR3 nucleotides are TGTGCCAGCAGACAGGGGGCGGGTACTGAAGCTTTCTTT.

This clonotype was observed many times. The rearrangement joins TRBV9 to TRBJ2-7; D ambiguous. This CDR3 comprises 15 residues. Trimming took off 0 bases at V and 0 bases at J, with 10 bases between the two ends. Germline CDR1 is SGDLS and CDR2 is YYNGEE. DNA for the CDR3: TGTGCCAGCAGCGTAGGAGCGCGTCCCTCCTACGAGCAGTACTTC. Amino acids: CASSVGARPSYEQYF.

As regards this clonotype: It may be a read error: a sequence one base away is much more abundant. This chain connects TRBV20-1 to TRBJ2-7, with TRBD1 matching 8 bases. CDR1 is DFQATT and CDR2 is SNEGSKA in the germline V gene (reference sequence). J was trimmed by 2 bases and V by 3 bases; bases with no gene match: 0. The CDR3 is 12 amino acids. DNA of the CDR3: TGCAGTGCTAGGGACAGGGCCTACGAGCAGTACTTC. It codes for CSARDRAYEQYF.

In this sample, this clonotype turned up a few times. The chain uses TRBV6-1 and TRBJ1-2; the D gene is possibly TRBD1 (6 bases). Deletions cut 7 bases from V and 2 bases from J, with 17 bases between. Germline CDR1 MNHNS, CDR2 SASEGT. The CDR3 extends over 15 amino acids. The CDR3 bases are TGTGCCAGCAATCACCGGGACACTGCAAACTATGGCTACACCTTC. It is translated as CASNHRDTANYGYTF.

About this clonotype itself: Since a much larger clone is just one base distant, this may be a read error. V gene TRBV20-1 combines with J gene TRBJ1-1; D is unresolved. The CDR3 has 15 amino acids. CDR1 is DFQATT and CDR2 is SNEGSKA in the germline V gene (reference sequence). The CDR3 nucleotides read TGCAGTGCTAGAGGTCTCTGGACGGGAAACAATGAAGCTTTCTTT. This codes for CSARGLWTGNNEAFF.

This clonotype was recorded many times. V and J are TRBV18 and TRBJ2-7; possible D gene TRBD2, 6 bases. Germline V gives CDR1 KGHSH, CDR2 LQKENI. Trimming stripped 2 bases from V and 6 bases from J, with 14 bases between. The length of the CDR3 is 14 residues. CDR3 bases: TGTGCCAGCTCACCAGGGGACGGCGGGGCCGAGCAGTACTTC. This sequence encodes CASSPGDGGAEQYF.

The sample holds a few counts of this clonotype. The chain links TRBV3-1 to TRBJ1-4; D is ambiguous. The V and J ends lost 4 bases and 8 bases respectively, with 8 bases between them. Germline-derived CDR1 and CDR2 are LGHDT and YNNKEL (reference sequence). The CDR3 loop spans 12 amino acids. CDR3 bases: TGTGCCAGCAGCCGCACCGACGAAAAACTGTTTTTT. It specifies CASSRTDEKLFF.

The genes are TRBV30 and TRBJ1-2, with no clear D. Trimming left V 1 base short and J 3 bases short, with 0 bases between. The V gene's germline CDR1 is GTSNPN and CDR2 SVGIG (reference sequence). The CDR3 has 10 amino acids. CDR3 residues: CAWSDYGYTF. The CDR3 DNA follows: TGTGCCTGGAGTGACTATGGCTACACCTTC.

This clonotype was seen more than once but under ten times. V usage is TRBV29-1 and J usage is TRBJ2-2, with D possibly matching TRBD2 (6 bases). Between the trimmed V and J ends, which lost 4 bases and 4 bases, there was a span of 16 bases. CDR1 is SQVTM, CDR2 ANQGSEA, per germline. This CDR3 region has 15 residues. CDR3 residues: CSVGEERGFTGELFF. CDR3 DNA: TGCAGCGTTGGGGAGGAACGGGGGTTCACCGGGGAGCTGTTTTTT.

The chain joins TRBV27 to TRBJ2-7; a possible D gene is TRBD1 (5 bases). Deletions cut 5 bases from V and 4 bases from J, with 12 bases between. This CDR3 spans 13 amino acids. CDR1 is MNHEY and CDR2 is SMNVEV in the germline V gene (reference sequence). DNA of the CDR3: TGTGCCAGCAGTCAGGGATCTCCGTACGAGCAGTACTTC. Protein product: CASSQGSPYEQYF.

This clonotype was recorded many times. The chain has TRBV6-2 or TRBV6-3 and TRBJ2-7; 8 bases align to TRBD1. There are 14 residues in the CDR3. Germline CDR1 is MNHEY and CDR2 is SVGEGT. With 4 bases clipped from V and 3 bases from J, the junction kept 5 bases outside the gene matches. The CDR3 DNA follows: TGTGCCAGCAGTTCCGAGGACAGGGTCTACGAGCAGTACTTC. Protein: CASSSEDRVYEQYF.

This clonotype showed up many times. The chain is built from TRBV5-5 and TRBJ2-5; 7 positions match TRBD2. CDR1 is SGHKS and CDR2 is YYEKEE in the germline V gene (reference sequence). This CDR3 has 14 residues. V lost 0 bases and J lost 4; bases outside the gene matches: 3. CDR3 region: CASSLAGLGETQYF. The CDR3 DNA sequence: TGTGCCAGCAGCTTGGCCGGACTAGGAGAGACCCAGTACTTC.

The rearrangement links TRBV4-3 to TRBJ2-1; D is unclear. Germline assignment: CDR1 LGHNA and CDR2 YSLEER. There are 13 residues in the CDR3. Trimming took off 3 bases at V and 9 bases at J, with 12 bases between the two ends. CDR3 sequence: CASSQIELGEQFF. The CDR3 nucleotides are TGCGCCAGCAGCCAGATAGAACTCGGTGAGCAGTTCTTC.

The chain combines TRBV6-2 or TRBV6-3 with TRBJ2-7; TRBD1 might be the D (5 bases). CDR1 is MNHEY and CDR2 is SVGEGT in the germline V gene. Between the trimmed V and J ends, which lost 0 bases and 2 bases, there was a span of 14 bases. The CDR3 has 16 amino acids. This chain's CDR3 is CASSYSGRAPTYEQYF. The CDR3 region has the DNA TGTGCCAGCAGTTACTCGGGCAGGGCTCCCACCTACGAGCAGTACTTC.